Below, 3 T cell receptor beta chains from the same sample are listed, as sequenced in a study of T cell repertoires in cytomegalovirus infection. MiXCR was run by TCRdb on the reads, yielding one entry per CDR3 protein. This table holds about 330,000 distinct CDR3 sequences, 9.5% found once. Input material: PBMCs. The receptors here all came from a human donor in good health (CMV status not recorded). Some clones in this sample may be carry-over from other donors' samples.

This clonotype appeared a few times. The V gene is TRBV7-2, the J gene TRBJ1-5; D uncertain. CDR1 is SGHTA, CDR2 FQGNSA, per germline. The CDR3 has 14 amino acids. V dropped 1 base and J dropped 0 bases, with 4 bases sitting between them. The CDR3 sequence: CASSLEISNQPQHF. CDR3 bases: TGTGCCAGCAGCTTAGAGATTAGCAATCAGCCCCAGCATTTT.

CDR3 protein: CASSYRQGGNYGYTF. In DNA form, the CDR3 reads TGTGCCAGCAGTTACCGTCAAGGGGGCAACTATGGCTACACCTTC. V gene TRBV6-2 or TRBV6-3 combines with J gene TRBJ1-2, with TRBD1 identical over 7 bases. This CDR3 contains 15 residues. The J segment lost 2 bases and the V segment lost 2 bases, leaving 5 bases of the junction unmatched. Looked up from germline, CDR1 is MNHEY and CDR2 is SVGEGT.

This clonotype has at least ten counts. The rearrangement uses TRBV5-1 and TRBJ2-3, with a possible D match to TRBD2 (6 bases). Germline V gene lookup returns CDR1 SGHRS and CDR2 YFSETQ. V was pared by 2 bases and J by 4 bases, with 8 bases between. This CDR3 region has 13 residues. The CDR3, as DNA: TGCGCCAGCAGCTTCCGCGGGGCAGATACGCAGTATTTT. This codes for CASSFRGADTQYF. Combining the CDR3 with reference TRBV5-1 and TRBJ2-3 gives the whole variable domain KAGVTQTPRYLIKTRGQQVTLSCSPISGHRSVSWYQQTPGQGLQFLFEYFSETQRNKGNFPGRFSGRQFSNSRSEMNVSTLELGDSALYLCASSFRGADTQYFGPGTRLTVL.